This entry is about one TCR beta chain. Its antigen remains unknown. The sample comes from a study of blood T cells in healthy people across ages. It was approximately 9 milliliters of peripheral blood that were drawn from each donor. Combining a sample-barcoded 5' primer with a J-beta primer mix, a second PCR ran for roughly 6 to 12 cycles. Each cDNA molecule was tagged by a template-switch adaptor that had 12 random nucleotides. From the 5' RACE reads, TCRdb called clonotypes with MiXCR, one entry per CDR3 protein. The repertoire has roughly 2 million distinct CDR3 sequences, around half of them found once; the top ten carry around 2.1%. Study results and caveats: There was a strong correlation between TCR beta diversity and naive T cell percentage. Diversity estimates from one million T cells were considered underestimates.

The sequenced sample consisted of blood. The receptor was isolated from a woman aged 40 to 50 in good health.

The CDR3 nucleotides are TGTGCCAGCAGCATGTTAGCGGGAGGGATGGATGAGCAGTTCTTC. This sequence encodes CASSMLAGGMDEQFF. The gene calls are TRBV7-3 and TRBJ2-1; 11 bases align to TRBD2. Trimming cost V 5 bases and J 8 bases; bases outside gene matches: 8. Germline CDR1 SGHTA, CDR2 FQGTGA. CDR3 length equals 15 residues.